A selection of T cell receptor beta chains follows, all from one sample in a study of T-cell reconstitution after alpha-beta-depleted transplantation in children. TCRdb reanalysed the PCR reads using MiXCR and keeps one entry per CDR3 protein. The repertoire holds about 980,000 distinct CDR3 sequences, with around 30% as singletons. Sample: PBMCs, mostly from graft donor cells, taken 360 days after TCRalphabeta/CD19-depleted stem cell transplant. These receptors were taken from a boy in the first two years of life who had a stem cell transplant for SCID, so the T cells may come from the graft donor. CDR3s include the opening cysteine and the closing phenylalanine or tryptophan. A D gene is named only where the DNA matches it firmly. Clone sizes are given selectively: once, few, many, or a class where the clone is expanded.

J | V | D | size | DNA | CDR3
TRBJ1-2 | TRBV5-1 | . | . | TGCGCCAGCAGCGGCTGGGGAGTGGATGGTGGCTACACCTTC | CASSGWGVDGGYTF
TRBJ2-5 | TRBV9 | . | many | TGTGCCAGCAGCGCCGCAGAGACCCAGTACTTC | CASSAAETQYF
TRBJ2-7 | TRBV4-3 | . | once | TGCGCCAGCAGCCAAGACTGGCCGGTCGGGACAAACTCCTACGAGCAGTACTTC | CASSQDWPVGTNSYEQYF
TRBJ2-3 | TRBV4-3 | . | few | TGCGCCAGCAGCCAAGATACGGGACTCGTACTAGATACGCAGTATTTT | CASSQDTGLVLDTQYF
TRBJ1-6 | TRBV6-1 | . | few | TGTGCCAGCACGGGCCAGCTAAAGAGCTCCTATAATTCACCCCTCCACTTT | CASTGQLKSSYNSPLHF
TRBJ2-7 | TRBV28 | . | . | TGTGCCAGCAGACCCACCGTCGGGGGCGACGAGCAGTACTTC | CASRPTVGGDEQYF
TRBJ2-7 | TRBV6-1 | . | . | TGTGCCAGCAGTCTCCCTTCGGTTCCAGGCGAGCAGTACTTC | CASSLPSVPGEQYF
TRBJ2-1 | TRBV5-1 | . | many | TGCGCCAGCAGCTTGCCGGGTTACAATGAGCAGTTCTTC | CASSLPGYNEQFF
TRBJ2-3 | TRBV4-3 | TRBD2 | . | TGCGCCAGCAGCCAAGACCGACCCGGCGGGGGGTTCACAGATACGCAGTATTTT | CASSQDRPGGGFTDTQYF
TRBJ1-1 | TRBV3-1 | TRBD1 | . | TGTGCCAGCAGCCAAGTTACCGACAGGGTAGGGACTGAAGCTTTCTTT | CASSQVTDRVGTEAFF
TRBJ1-5 | TRBV12-3/TRBV12-4 | . | few | TGTGCCAGCAGTTTAAGTAGTCAGCCCCAGCATTTT | CASSLSSQPQHF
TRBJ2-1 | TRBV7-2 | TRBD1 | . | TGTGCCAGCCTTACGGGACAGGGTTACAATGAGCAGTTCTTC | CASLTGQGYNEQFF
TRBJ2-5 | TRBV12-3/TRBV12-4 | . | . | TGTGCCAGCAGTTTGGGTTACCCTGACGGGACCCAGTACTTC | CASSLGYPDGTQYF
TRBJ2-1 | TRBV6-1 | . | . | TGTGCCAGCAGCCGTTTAAACTCCGGGGCCAATGAGCAGTTCTTC | CASSRLNSGANEQFF
TRBJ2-2 | TRBV29-1 | . | few | TGCAGCGCCTCAATGAGGACCGGGGAGCTGTTTTTT | CSASMRTGELFF
TRBJ1-5 | TRBV19 | TRBD1 | . | TGTGCCGGATCGAGGCAGGGGGAGAAGGCCCAGCATTTT | CAGSRQGEKAQHF
TRBJ2-1 | TRBV24-1 | . | . | TGTGCCACCAGTGATGGGTATGGGCTCTCCTACAATGAGCAGTTCTTC | CATSDGYGLSYNEQFF
TRBJ2-5 | TRBV10-2 | . | . | TGCGCCAGCAGCAAGACGGGAACCGCGGAGACCCAGTACTTC | CASSKTGTAETQYF
TRBJ1-6 | TRBV5-1 | . | many | TGCGCCAGCAGCCCTCGCACGGGGGATTCACCCCTCCACTTT | CASSPRTGDSPLHF
TRBJ2-2 | TRBV5-5 | TRBD2 | . | TGTGCCAGCAGCCGCCGACTAGCCGGCGGGGAGCTGTTTTTT | CASSRRLAGGELFF
TRBJ1-3 | TRBV4-1 | . | few | TGCGCCAGCAGCCAAGACAGATCGAACACCATATATTTT | CASSQDRSNTIYF
TRBJ2-7 | TRBV11-1 | TRBD1 | . | TGTGCCAGCAGCTTGGGGGACAGGGGTTTTGGGTACGAGGACGAGCAGTACTTC | CASSLGDRGFGYEDEQYF
TRBJ2-3 | TRBV12-3/TRBV12-4 | . | many | TGTGCCAGCAGTCCCGGGACGCGGGCTAGCACAGATACGCAGTATTTT | CASSPGTRASTDTQYF
TRBJ1-5 | TRBV20-1 | . | few | TGCAGTGCTAGAGATGCAGGGGGCAATCAGCCCCAGCATTTT | CSARDAGGNQPQHF
TRBJ2-3 | TRBV30 | . | . | TGTGCCTGGAGTGTCCGTCCAGATACGCAGTATTTT | CAWSVRPDTQYF
TRBJ2-7 | TRBV4-1 | TRBD2 | many | TGCGCCAGCAGCCAAGCCCCGGGACTAGAAGGCGAGCAGTACTTC | CASSQAPGLEGEQYF
TRBJ2-2 | TRBV12-3/TRBV12-4 | . | once | TGTGCCAGCAGTTTTCAGGGGAGGACCGGGGAGCTGTTTTTT | CASSFQGRTGELFF
TRBJ2-5 | TRBV25-1 | TRBD2 | . | TGTGCCAGCAGTGAAAACGGGAGGACGCGGCAAGAGACCCAGTACTTC | CASSENGRTRQETQYF
TRBJ2-3 | TRBV18 | . | . | TGTGCCAGCTCACCACTGGGACCCGGGGGCCTAGGTGCAGATACGCAGTATTTT | CASSPLGPGGLGADTQYF
TRBJ1-3 | TRBV20-1 | . | . | TGCAGTGCTAGGGATAGCTCTGGAAACACCATATATTTT | CSARDSSGNTIYF
TRBJ1-1 | TRBV27 | . | . | TGTGCCAGCAGCCTTAGCGGAGGGCGTGAAGCTTTCTTT | CASSLSGGREAFF
TRBJ1-2 | TRBV20-1 | TRBD1 | few | TGCAGTGCTAGAGACACGCTATTAGACAGGGGTGGTGGCTACACCTTC | CSARDTLLDRGGGYTF
TRBJ2-3 | TRBV10-3 | TRBD1 | few | TGTGCCATCAGTCGCAGAGATCGACAGGGGACAGATACGCAGTATTTT | CAISRRDRQGTDTQYF
TRBJ2-7 | TRBV3-1 | TRBD2 | . | TGTGCCAGCAGCCAAGATATCCTAGCGGGGGATGAGCAGTACTTC | CASSQDILAGDEQYF
TRBJ2-1 | TRBV10-3 | . | . | TGTGCCATCAGTGCGGGGAGCTCCTACAATGAGCAGTTCTTC | CAISAGSSYNEQFF
TRBJ1-1 | TRBV20-1 | . | few | TGCAGTGCTAGAGGAGGCGCAGGGTCCATGAACACTGAAGCTTTCTTT | CSARGGAGSMNTEAFF
TRBJ2-1 | TRBV5-6 | . | . | TGTGCCAGCAGCTTGGACCCAGAGGGAGTAGGGTTCTTC | CASSLDPEGVGFF
TRBJ1-1 | TRBV5-1 | . | . | TGCGCCAGCAGCTTGGCCCTTGGTGTCCCGAACACTGAAGCTTTCTTT | CASSLALGVPNTEAFF
TRBJ1-2 | TRBV5-1 | TRBD1 | few | TGCGCCAGCAGCCCGGGGACAGTCAACCGCTATGGCTACACCTTC | CASSPGTVNRYGYTF
TRBJ2-7 | TRBV4-1 | . | . | TGCGCCAGCAGCCAAGATCCAGGGGATCGGTACGAGCAGTACTTC | CASSQDPGDRYEQYF
TRBJ1-2 | TRBV5-5 | . | . | TGTGCCAGCAGCTTCATGGGGGGGAAAGACTATGGCTACACCTTC | CASSFMGGKDYGYTF
TRBJ1-3 | TRBV15 | . | few | TGTGCCACCAGCAGAGAAAGACAGTGGAAAGGAAACACCATATATTTT | CATSRERQWKGNTIYF
TRBJ1-2 | TRBV5-6 | TRBD1 | . | TGTGCCAGCAGCCGCAGGGGGCAAGTCTATGGCTACACCTTC | CASSRRGQVYGYTF
TRBJ2-7 | TRBV20-1 | TRBD1 | . | TGCAGTGCTAGGAGGGACAGGGGGCTCTACGAGCAGTACTTC | CSARRDRGLYEQYF